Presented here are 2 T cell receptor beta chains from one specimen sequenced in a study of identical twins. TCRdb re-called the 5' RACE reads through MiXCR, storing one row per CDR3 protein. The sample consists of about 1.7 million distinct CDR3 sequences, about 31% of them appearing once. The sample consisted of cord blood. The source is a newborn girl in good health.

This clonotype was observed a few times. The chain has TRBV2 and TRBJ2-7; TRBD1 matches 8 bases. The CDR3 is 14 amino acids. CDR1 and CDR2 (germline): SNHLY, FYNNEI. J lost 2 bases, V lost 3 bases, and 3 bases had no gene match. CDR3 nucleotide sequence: TGTGCCAGCAGTGATGGACAGGGAACCTACGAGCAGTACTTC. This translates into CASSDGQGTYEQYF.

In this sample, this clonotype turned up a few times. DNA of the CDR3: TGCAGTGCTAGCGCGGGGGTTTTCTATGGCTACACCTTC. Translated: CSASAGVFYGYTF. The chain combines TRBV20-1 with TRBJ1-2, with TRBD1 as a possible D gene (5 bases). The CDR3 consists of 13 residues. Germline CDR1 is DFQATT and CDR2 is SNEGSKA (reference sequence). Trimming removed 3 bases from V and 4 bases from J, with 12 bases in between.